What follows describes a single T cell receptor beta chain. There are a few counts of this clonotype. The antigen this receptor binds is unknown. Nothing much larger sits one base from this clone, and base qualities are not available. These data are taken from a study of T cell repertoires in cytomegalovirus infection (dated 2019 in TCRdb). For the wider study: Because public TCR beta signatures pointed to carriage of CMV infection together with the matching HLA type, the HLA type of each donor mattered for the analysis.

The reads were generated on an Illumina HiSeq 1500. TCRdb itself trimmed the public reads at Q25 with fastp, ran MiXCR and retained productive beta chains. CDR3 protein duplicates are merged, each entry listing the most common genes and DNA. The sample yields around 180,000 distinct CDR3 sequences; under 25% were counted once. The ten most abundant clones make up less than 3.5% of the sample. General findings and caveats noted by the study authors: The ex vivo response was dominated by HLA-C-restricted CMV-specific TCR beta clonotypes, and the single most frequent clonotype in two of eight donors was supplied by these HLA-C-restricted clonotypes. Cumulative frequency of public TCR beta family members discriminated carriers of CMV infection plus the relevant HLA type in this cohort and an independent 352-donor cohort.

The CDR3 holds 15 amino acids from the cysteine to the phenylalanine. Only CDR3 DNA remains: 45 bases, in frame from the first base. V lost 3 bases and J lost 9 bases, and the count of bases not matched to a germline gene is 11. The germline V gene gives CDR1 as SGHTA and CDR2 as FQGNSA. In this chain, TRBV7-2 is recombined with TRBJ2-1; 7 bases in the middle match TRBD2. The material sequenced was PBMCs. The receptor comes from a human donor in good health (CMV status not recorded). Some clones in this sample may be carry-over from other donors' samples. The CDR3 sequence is CASSFEGTTRGEQFF. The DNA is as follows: TGTGCCAGCAGCTTCGAAGGGACTACAAGGGGTGAGCAGTTCTTC.